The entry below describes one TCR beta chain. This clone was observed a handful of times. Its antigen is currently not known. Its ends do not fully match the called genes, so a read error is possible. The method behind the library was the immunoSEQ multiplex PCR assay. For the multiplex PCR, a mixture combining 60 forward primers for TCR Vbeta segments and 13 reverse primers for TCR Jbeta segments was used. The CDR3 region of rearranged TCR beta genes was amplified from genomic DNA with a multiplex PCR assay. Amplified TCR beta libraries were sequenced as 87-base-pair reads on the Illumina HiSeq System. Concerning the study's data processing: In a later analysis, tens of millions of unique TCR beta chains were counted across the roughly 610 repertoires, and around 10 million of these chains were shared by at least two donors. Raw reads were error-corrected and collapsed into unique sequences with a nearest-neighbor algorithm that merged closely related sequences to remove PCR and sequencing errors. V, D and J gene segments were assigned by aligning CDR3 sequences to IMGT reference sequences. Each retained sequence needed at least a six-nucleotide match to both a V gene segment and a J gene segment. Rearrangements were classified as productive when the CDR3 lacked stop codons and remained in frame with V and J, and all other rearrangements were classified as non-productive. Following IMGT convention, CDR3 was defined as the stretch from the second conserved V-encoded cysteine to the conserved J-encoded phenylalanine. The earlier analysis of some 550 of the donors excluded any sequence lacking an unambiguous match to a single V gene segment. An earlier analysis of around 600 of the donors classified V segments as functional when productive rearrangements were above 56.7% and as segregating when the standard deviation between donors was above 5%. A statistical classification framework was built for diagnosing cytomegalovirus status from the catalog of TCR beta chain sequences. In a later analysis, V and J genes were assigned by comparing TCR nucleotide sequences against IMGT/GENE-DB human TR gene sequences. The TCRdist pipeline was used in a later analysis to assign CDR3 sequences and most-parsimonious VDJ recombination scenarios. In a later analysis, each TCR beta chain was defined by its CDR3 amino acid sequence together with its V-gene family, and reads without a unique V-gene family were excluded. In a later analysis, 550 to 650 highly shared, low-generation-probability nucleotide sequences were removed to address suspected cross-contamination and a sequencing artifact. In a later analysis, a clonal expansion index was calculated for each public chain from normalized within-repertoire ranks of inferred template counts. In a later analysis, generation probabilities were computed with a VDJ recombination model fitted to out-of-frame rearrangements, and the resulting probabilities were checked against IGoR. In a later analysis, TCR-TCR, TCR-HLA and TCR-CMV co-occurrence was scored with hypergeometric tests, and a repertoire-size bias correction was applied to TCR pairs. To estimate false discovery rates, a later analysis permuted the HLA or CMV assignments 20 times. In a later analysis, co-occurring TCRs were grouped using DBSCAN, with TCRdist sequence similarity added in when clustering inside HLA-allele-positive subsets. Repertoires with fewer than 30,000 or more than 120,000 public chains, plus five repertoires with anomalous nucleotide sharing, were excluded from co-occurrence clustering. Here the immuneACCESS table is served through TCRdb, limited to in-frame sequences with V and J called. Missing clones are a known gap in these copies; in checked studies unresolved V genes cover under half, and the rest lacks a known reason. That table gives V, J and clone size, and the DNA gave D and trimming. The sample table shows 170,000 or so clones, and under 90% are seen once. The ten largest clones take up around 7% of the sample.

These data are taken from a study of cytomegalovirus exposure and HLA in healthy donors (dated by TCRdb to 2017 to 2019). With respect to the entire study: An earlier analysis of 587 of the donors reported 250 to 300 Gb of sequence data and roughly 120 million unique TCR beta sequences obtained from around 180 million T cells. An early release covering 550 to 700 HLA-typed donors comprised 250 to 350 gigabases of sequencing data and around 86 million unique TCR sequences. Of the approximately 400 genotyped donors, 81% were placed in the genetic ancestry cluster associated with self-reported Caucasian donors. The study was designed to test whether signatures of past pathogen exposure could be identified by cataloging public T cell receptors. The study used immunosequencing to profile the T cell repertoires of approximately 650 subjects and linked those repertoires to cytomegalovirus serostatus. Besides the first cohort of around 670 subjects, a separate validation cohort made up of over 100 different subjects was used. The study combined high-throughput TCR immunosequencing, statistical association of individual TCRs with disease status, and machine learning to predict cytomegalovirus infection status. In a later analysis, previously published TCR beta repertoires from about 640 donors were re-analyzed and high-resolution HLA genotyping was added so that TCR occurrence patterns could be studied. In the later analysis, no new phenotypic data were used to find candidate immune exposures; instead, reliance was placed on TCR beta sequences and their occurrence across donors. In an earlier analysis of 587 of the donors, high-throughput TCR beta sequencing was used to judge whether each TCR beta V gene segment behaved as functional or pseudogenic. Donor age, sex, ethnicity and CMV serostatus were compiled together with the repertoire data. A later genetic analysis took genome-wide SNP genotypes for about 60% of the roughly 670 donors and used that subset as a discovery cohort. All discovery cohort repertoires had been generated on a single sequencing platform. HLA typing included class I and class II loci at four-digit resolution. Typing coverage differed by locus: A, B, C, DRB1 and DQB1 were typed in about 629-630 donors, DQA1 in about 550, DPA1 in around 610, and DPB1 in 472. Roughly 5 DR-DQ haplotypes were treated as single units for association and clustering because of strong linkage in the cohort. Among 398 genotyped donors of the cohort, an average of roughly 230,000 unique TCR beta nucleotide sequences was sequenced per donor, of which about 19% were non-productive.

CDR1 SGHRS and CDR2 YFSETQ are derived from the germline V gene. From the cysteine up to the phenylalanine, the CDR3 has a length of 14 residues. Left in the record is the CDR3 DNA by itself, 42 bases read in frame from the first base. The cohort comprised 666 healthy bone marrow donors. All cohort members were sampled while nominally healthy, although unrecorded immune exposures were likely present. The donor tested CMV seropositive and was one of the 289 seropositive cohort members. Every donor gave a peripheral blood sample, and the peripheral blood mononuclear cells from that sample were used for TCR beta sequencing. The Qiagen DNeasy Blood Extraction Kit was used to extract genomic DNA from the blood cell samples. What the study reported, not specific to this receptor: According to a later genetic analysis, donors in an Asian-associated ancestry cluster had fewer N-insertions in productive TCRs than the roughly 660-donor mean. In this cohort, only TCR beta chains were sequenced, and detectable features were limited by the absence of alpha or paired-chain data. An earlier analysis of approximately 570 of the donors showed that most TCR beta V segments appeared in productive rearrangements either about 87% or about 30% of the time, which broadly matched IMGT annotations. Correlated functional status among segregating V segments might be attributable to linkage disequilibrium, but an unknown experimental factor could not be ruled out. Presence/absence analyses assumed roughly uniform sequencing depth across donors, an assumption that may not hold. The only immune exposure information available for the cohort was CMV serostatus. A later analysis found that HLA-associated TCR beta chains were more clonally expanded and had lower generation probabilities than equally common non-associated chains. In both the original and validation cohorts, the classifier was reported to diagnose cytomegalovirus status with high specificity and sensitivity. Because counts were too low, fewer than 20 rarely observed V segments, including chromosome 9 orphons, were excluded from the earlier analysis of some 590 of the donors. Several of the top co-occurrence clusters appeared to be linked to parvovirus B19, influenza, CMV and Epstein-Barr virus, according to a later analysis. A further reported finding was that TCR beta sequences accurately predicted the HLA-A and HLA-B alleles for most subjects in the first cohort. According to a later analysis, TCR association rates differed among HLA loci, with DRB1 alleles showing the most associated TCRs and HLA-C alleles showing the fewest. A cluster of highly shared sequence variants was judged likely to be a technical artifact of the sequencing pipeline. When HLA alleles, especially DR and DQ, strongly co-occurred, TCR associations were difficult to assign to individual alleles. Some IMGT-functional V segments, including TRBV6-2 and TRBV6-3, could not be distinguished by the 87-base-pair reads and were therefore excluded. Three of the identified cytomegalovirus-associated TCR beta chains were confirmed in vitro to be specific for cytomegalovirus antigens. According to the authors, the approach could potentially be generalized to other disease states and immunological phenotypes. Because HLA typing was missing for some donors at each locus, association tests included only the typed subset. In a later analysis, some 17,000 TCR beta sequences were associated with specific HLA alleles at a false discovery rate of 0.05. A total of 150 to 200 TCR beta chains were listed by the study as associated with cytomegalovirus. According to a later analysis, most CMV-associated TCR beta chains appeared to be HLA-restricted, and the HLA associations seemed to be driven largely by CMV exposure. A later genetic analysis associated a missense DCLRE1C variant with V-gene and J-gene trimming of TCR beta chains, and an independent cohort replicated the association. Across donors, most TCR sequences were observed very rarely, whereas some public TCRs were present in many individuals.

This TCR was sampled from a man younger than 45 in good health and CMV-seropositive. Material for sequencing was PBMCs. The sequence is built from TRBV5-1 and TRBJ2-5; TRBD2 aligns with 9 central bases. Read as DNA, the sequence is TGCGCCAGCAGCGTGGGACTAGCCGAAGACACCCAGTACTTC. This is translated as CASSVGLAEDTQYF.